Sequencing of this TCR beta chain was carried out in a study of radiation and T cells in renal cell carcinoma (dated by TCRdb to 2020 to 2021). About the full investigation: In total, about 50 samples underwent TCR beta sequencing: 25 or so tumors plus 27 peripheral blood samples. The final blood draw was performed at 4 weeks after radiation, at the same time as nephrectomy. Across all 53 samples, under 5,000,000 unique CDR3 nucleotide sequences encoding around 2,500,000 unique CDR3 amino acid sequences were identified.

Study-wide conclusions, independent of this receptor: In blood, the top tumor clonotypes increased from baseline to 2 weeks after radiation and then shrank by 4 weeks, which suggests a temporary expansion of tumor-resident clones. Because the trial had a single-armed design, the trial could not examine how radiation dose or scheduling affected the TCR repertoire. No pretreatment tumor biopsies were available, so the baseline intratumoral presence of clonotypes could not be determined. Changes in the blood repertoire were not tracked past 4 weeks after treatment.

This clone occurred once. There is no known antigen for this receptor. It has no much larger one-base neighbor in the sample; base qualities were not kept. TCR beta libraries were generated from genomic DNA with the immunoSEQ kit, following the manufacturer's recommendations. For library preparation, a first multiplex PCR was performed with proprietary primers, followed by a second PCR in which unique barcodes were added, and bead cleanups were performed after each round. A positive control reaction and a negative control reaction, both provided in the kit, were run with every batch of samples. The final libraries were assessed on an Agilent 4200 TapeStation D1000 ScreenTape, pooled by volume, and quantified by qPCR. Sequencing was performed on an Illumina NextSeq500 with a MidOutput 150-cycle cartridge, and 156 Read1 and 15 Index1 cycles were run with kit custom primers. The pooled library was loaded at roughly 0.94 pM with an approximately 20% PhiX control spike-in. On the study's bioinformatics: The vendor-processed data were analyzed in R, and a clonotype was defined as all T cells that share the same CDR3 nucleotide sequence. In the clone abundance analyses, frequencies were normalized to the 10,000 most abundant clones in each sample. Before analysis, public T cell clones were removed, and these numbered fewer than six per sample on average. Tumor-enriched and baseline blood-enriched clonotypes were defined by at least a 32-fold difference in abundance between compartments. A beta-binomial differential abundance model was used to identify clonotypes that were expanded or contracted between blood time points. Tumor-blood repertoire similarity was measured with the Baroni-Urbani and Buser coefficient, and groups were compared using two-tailed Wilcoxon tests in R. This immuneACCESS table, as held by TCRdb, lists in-frame sequences with V and J called but not all clones. Of the missing ones, under half trace to an unresolved V gene in checked studies; the others have no known cause. The V and J calls and clone size were taken over from that table, and D and trimming were inferred from the DNA. The sample table contains about 43,000 clones; only one count was recorded for 70% to 85% of them. Jointly, the top ten make up 27% of the sample.

The CDR3 holds 16 amino acids from the cysteine to the phenylalanine. Just the 48-base CDR3 DNA is kept, in frame starting at base 1. V trim: 1 base; J trim: 4 bases; unmatched bases: 3. The germline V gene supplies CDR1 MDHEN and CDR2 SYDVKM. The time point label here, explained by the study, means: blood 4 weeks post-SBRT, at nephrectomy. The meaning of the sample's treatment or condition label: 15 Gy SBRT to primary tumor, nephrectomy 4 weeks later. Samples came from a clinical trial, in which primary renal cell carcinomas received 15 Gy stereotactic body radiation therapy followed by nephrectomy 4 weeks later. To follow tumor-enriched clonotypes, peripheral blood was collected serially from radiation-treated patients at baseline and again at 2 weeks and 4 weeks after SBRT. Every patient had renal cell carcinoma of clear cell pathology. The QIAamp DNA Blood Mini Kit (Qiagen) was used to prepare genomic DNA for TCR sequencing. Samples were included in the analyses only if all quality control checks were passed.

The sample in question was blood, obtained from a patient whose treatment included radiotherapy and nephrectomy. This receptor chain uses TRBV28 and TRBJ2-1; 11 middle bases align to TRBD1. This receptor was taken from a woman aged 70-85 years with renal cell carcinoma. In nucleotide form, the sequence is TGTGCCAGCAGTTTATTCGGACAGGGGGCATACAATGAGCAGTTCTTC. The encoded protein is CASSLFGQGAYNEQFF.